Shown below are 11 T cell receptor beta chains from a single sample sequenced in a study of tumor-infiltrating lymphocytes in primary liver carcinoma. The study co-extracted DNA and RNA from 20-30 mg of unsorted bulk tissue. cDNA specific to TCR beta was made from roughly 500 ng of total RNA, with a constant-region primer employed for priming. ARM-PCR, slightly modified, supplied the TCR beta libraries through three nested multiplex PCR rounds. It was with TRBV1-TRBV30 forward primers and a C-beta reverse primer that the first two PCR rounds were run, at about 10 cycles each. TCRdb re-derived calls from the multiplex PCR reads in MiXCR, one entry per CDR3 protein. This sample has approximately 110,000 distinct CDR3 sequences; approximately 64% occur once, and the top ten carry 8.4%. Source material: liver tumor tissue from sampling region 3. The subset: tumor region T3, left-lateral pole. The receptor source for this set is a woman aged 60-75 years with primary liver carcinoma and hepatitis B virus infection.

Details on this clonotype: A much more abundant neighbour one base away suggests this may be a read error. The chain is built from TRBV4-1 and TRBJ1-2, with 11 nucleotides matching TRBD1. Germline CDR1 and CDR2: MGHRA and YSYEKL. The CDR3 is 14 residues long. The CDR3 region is CASSTGQGGYGYIF. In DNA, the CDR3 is TGCGCCAGCAGCACGGGACAGGGGGGCTATGGCTACATCTTC.

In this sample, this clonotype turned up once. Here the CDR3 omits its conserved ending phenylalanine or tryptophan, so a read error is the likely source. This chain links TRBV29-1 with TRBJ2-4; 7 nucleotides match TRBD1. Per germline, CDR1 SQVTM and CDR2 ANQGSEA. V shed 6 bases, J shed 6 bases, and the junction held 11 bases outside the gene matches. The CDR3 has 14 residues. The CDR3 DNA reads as TGCAGCGTCTTGACAGGGACACAGGGAAACATTCAGTACTTA. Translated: CSVLTGTQGNIQYL.

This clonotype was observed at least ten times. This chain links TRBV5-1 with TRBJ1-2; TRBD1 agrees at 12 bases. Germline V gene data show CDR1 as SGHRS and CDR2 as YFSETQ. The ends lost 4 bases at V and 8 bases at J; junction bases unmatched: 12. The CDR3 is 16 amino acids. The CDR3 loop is CASSPQGQGAVRGYTF. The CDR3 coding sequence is TGCGCCAGCAGCCCCCAGGGACAGGGGGCTGTTCGCGGCTACACCTTC. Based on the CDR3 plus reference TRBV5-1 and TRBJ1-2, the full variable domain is KAGVTQTPRYLIKTRGQQVTLSCSPISGHRSVSWYQQTPGQGLQFLFEYFSETQRNKGNFPGRFSGRQFSNSRSEMNVSTLELGDSALYLCASSPQGQGAVRGYTFGSGTRLTVV.

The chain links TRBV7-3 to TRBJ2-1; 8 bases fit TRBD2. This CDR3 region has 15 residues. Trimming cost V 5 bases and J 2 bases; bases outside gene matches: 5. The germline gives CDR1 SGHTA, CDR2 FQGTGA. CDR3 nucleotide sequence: TGTGCCAGCAGCCCTACTAGCGGAACCTACAATGAGCAGTTCTTC. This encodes CASSPTSGTYNEQFF.

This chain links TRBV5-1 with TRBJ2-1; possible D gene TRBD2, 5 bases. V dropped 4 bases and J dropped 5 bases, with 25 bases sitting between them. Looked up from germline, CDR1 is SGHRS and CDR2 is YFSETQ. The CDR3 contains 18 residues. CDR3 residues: CASSLESHWASRNNEQFF. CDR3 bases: TGCGCCAGCAGCCTTGAGAGTCATTGGGCTAGCAGGAACAATGAGCAGTTCTTC.

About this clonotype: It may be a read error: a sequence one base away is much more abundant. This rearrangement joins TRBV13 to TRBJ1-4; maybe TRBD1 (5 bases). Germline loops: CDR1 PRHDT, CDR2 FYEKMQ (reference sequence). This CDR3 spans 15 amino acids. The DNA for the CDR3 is TGTGCCAGCAGCCCAACAGGTGCGGGTAATGAAAAACTGCTTTTT. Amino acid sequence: CASSPTGAGNEKLLF. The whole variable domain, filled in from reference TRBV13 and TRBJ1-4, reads AAGVIQSPRHLIKEKRETATLKCYPIPRHDTVYWYQQGPGQDPQFLISFYEKMQSDKGSIPDRFSAQQFSDYHSELNMSSLELGDSALYFCASSPTGAGNEKLLFGSGTQLSVL.

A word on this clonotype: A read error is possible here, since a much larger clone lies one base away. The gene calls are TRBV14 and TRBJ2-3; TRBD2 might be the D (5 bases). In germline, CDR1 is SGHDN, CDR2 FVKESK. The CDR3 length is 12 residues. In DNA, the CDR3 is TGTTCCAGCAGCCAGCCGGGGGATACGCAGTATTTT. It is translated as CSSSQPGDTQYF.

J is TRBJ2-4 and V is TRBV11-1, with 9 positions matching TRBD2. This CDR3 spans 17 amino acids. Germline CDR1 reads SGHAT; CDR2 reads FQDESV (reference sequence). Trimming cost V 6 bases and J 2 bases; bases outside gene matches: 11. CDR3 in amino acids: CASRFPGTSRTKNIQYF. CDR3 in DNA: TGTGCCAGCAGATTTCCCGGGACTAGCAGGACCAAAAACATTCAGTACTTC.

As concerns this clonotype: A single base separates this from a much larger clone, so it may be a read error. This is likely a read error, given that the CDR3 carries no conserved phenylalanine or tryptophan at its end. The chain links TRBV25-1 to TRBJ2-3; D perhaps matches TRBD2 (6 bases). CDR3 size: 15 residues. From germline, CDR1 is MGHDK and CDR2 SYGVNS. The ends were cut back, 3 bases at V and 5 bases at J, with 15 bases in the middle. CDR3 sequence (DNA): TGTGCCAGCAGTGATGATGAGCGGAGGGAAGATACGCAGTATATT. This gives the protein CASSDDERREDTQYI.

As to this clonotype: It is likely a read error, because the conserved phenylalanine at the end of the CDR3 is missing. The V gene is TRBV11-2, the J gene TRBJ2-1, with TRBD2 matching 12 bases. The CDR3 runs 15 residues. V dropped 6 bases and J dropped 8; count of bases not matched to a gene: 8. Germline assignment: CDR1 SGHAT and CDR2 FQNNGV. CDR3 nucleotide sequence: TGTGCCAGCAGTCCCAGCCTAGCGGGAGGGCATGAGCAGTTCCTC. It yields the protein CASSPSLAGGHEQFL.

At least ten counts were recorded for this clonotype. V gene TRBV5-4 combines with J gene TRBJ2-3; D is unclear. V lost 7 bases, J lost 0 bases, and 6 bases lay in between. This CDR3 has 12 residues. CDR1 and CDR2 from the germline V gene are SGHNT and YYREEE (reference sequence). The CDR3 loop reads CASLDSTDTQYF. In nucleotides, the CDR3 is TGTGCCAGCCTGGACAGCACAGATACGCAGTATTTT.